A single sample is the source of the 18 T cell receptor beta chains below, sequenced in a study of control samples from healthy donors and cancer patients. The assay was immunoSEQ multiplex PCR, and TCRdb's table has in-frame clones only and misses some. The data show approximately 97,000 clones, with about 90% seen just once and about 2.5% held by the top ten. Source material: blood. Receptors originate from a woman between 18 and 29 years old in good health.

This clone came up once. The chain couples TRBV6-1 to TRBJ1-1; the D is unclear. CDR1 and CDR2 (germline): MNHNS, SASEGT. CDR3 length: 15 residues. V dropped 3 bases and J dropped 4 bases, with 15 bases sitting between them. CDR3 in amino acids: CASSDPIPWFTEAFF. As DNA, the CDR3 is TGTGCCAGCAGTGATCCGATACCGTGGTTCACTGAAGCTTTCTTT.

The genes are TRBV6-4 and TRBJ2-2; D remains ambiguous. Germline V CDR1 and CDR2: MRHNA, SNTAGT. The V end lost 2 bases, the J end lost 3 bases, and 13 bases lay between the germline ends. This CDR3 has 16 residues. Written as DNA, the CDR3 is TGTGCCAGCAGTGACGAGCTCAAGAGTCACACCGGGGAGCTGTTTTTT. Its protein product is CASSDELKSHTGELFF.

The chain employs TRBV2 and TRBJ2-3; no reliable D call. V was clipped by 7 bases and J by 6 bases, with 8 bases between them. The CDR3 has 11 residues. In germline, CDR1 is SNHLY, CDR2 FYNNEI. CDR3 amino acids: CASTPRDTQYF. In nucleotides, the CDR3 is TGTGCCAGCACCCCCAGGGATACGCAGTATTTT.

A note on this clone: A much bigger clone sits one base away, suggesting this may be a read error. The rearrangement links TRBV12-3 or TRBV12-4 to TRBJ1-1, with 7 bases lining up with TRBD1. The CDR3 covers 13 residues. Unmatched junction bases numbered 2, after V lost 2 bases and J lost 5 bases. The CDR3 region has the DNA TGTGCCAGCAGTTTACACAGGGGAACTGAAGCTTTCTTT. This sequence encodes CASSLHRGTEAFF.

The rearrangement uses TRBV18 and TRBJ2-3; 9 bases align to TRBD2. There are 15 residues in the CDR3. The germline V gene encodes CDR1 KGHSH and CDR2 LQKENI. Trimming took 3 bases from V and 5 from J; bases not matched to a gene: 6. In DNA form, the CDR3 reads TGTGCCAGCTCACCGACTAGCGGACCCAGAGATACGCAGTATTTT. Residues: CASSPTSGPRDTQYF.

J is TRBJ2-4 and V is TRBV6-2 or TRBV6-3, with 9 bases lining up with TRBD2. V lost 0 bases, J lost 7 bases, and 4 bases stayed unmatched. The germline V gene has CDR1 MNHEY and CDR2 SVGEGT. The CDR3 sequence is 15 residues long. The CDR3 sequence: CASSYSTSGGNIQYF. The CDR3 coding sequence is TGTGCCAGCAGTTACTCGACTAGCGGAGGCAACATTCAGTACTTC.

The count of this clone is one. This chain joins TRBV5-1 and TRBJ2-3; tentative D call: TRBD1 (6 bases). Germline CDR1 is SGHRS and CDR2 is YFSETQ. The CDR3 spans 15 residues. Deletions cut 4 bases from V and 0 bases from J, with 12 bases between. As DNA, the CDR3 is TGCGCCAGCAGCCGTGCAGGGGTTAGCACAGATACGCAGTATTTT. It translates to CASSRAGVSTDTQYF.

V is TRBV12-3 or TRBV12-4 and J is TRBJ1-2; D unclear. Trimming removed 6 bases from V and 7 bases from J, with 15 bases in between. CDR3 length: 13 residues. The CDR3: CASSLGLIGGYTF. The CDR3 DNA reads as TGTGCCAGCAGCTTGGGATTGATCGGTGGCTACACCTTC.

The CDR3 DNA is TGTGCCAGCAGCTTAGAAGCAAGAGATACGCAGTATTTT. Residues: CASSLEARDTQYF. The chain recombines TRBV11-3 with TRBJ2-3; the D is unclear. This CDR3 is 13 amino acids long. Trimming took off 0 bases at V and 5 bases at J, with 6 bases between the two ends. The germline CDR1 and CDR2 sequences are SGHNT and YENEEA.

The genes are TRBV28 and TRBJ1-5; possible D gene TRBD1, 5 bases. Germline V gene data show CDR1 as MDHEN and CDR2 as SYDVKM. Trimming removed 0 bases from V and 3 bases from J, with 18 bases in between. The CDR3 consists of 18 residues. The CDR3 loop is CASSLWGGLGTINQPQHF. CDR3 sequence (DNA): TGTGCCAGCAGTTTATGGGGGGGGTTGGGGACGATCAATCAGCCCCAGCATTTT. Based on the CDR3 plus reference TRBV28 and TRBJ1-5, the full variable domain is DVKVTQSSRYLVKRTGEKVFLECVQDMDHENMFWYRQDPGLGLRLIYFSYDVKMKEKGDIPEGYSVSREKKERFSLILESASTNQTSMYLCASSLWGGLGTINQPQHFGDGTRLSIL.

This clone occurred once. The CDR3 DNA reads TGTGCCAGTAGGGCCGGGAGTATGGGTTCTGAAGCTTTCTTT. It encodes CASRAGSMGSEAFF. V is TRBV19 and J is TRBJ1-1; no clear D gene. Germline-derived CDR1 and CDR2 are LNHDA and SQIVND (reference sequence). The CDR3 length is 14 residues. Trimming took off 6 bases at V and 6 bases at J, with 17 bases between the two ends.

The chain uses TRBV6-4 and TRBJ2-3, with 8 bases that match TRBD2. This CDR3 comprises 18 residues. Losses at the gene ends were 0 bases for V and 5 bases for J; bases not matched to a gene: 13. Germline loops: CDR1 MRHNA, CDR2 SNTAGT. The CDR3 region has the DNA TGTGCCAGCAGTGACTCGATTTGGTCGGGAGGGCCAAAAGATACGCAGTATTTT. Translated: CASSDSIWSGGPKDTQYF.

This clone appeared a single time. The rearrangement links TRBV27 to TRBJ1-4; a weak D match, TRBD1 (5 bases). The CDR3 is 13 residues long. Trimming left V 10 bases short and J 7 bases short, with 16 bases between. Germline CDR1 MNHEY, CDR2 SMNVEV (reference sequence). CDR3 loop: CAIAQGAGEKLFF. For the CDR3, the DNA is TGTGCCATAGCCCAAGGGGCTGGTGAAAAACTGTTTTTT. Filled out from reference TRBV27 and TRBJ1-4, the complete variable domain reads EAQVTQNPRYLITVTGKKLTVTCSQNMNHEYMSWYRQDPGLGLRQIYYSMNVEVTDKGDVPEGYKVSRKEKRNFPLILESPSPNQTSLYFCAIAQGAGEKLFFGSGTQLSVL.

The genes are TRBV3-1 (or the pseudogene TRBV3-2) and TRBJ2-6; tentative D call: TRBD2 (5 bases). Germline lookup yields CDR1 LGHDT and CDR2 YNNKEL (reference sequence). This CDR3 region has 16 residues. The germline V and J ends were trimmed by 8 bases and 0 bases, with 14 bases remaining between them. CDR3 amino acids: CASGERVISGANVLTF. CDR3 nucleotides: TGTGCCAGCGGGGAGAGAGTAATCTCTGGGGCCAACGTCCTGACTTTC.

The rearrangement uses TRBV12-3 or TRBV12-4 and TRBJ1-1; D is unclear. V dropped 3 bases and J dropped 3 bases, with 5 bases sitting between them. The CDR3 runs 12 residues. The CDR3 loop reads CASSFGDTEAFF. DNA of the CDR3: TGTGCCAGCAGTTTCGGGGACACTGAAGCTTTCTTT.

The V gene is TRBV5-1, the J gene TRBJ2-3; D perhaps matches TRBD1 (6 bases). CDR1 and CDR2 (germline): SGHRS, YFSETQ. V was cut by 0 bases and J by 2 bases, with 10 bases left in between. The length of the CDR3 is 15 residues. CDR3 protein: CASSLGQVNTDTQYF. The DNA of the CDR3 is TGCGCCAGCAGCTTGGGACAGGTTAACACAGATACGCAGTATTTT.

The chain combines TRBV7-8 with TRBJ1-1, with a tentative D call TRBD1 (5 bases). Germline V gene data show CDR1 as SGHVS and CDR2 as FQNEAQ. CDR3 length: 15 amino acids. Trimming removed 2 bases from V and 4 bases from J, with 14 bases in between. CDR3 sequence reads: CASSLFTGVATEAFF. The CDR3 DNA reads TGTGCCAGCAGCTTATTCACGGGGGTAGCCACTGAAGCTTTCTTT.

CDR3 nucleotides: TGTGCCAGTAGTACGGGACAGGGGCGGTATGGCTACACCTTC. This sequence encodes CASSTGQGRYGYTF. The genes are TRBV19 and TRBJ1-2; the match to TRBD1 covers 10 bases. The V gene end was trimmed by 4 bases and the J gene end by 5 bases; junction bases not matched to a gene: 4. Germline loops: CDR1 LNHDA, CDR2 SQIVND (reference sequence). The CDR3 sequence is 14 residues long.